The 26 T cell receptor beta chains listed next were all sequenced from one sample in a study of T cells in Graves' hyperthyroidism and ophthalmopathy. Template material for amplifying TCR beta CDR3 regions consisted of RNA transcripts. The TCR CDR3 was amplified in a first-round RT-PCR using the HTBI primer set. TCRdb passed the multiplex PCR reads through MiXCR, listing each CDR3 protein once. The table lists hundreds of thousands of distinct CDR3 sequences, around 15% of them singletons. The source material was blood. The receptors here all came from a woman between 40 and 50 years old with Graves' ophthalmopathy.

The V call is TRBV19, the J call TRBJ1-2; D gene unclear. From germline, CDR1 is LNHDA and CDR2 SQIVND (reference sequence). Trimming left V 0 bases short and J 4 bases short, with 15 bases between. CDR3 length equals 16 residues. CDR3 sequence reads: CASSIDRAGRVYGYTF. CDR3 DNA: TGTGCCAGTAGTATAGATCGTGCGGGAAGGGTCTATGGCTACACCTTC.

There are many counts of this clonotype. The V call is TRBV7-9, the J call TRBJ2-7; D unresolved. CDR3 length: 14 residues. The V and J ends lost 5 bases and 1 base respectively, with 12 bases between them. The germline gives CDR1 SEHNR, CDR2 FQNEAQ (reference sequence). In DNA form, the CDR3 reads TGTGCCAGCAGCACCCCATGGCAGTCCTACGAGCAGTACTTC. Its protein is CASSTPWQSYEQYF.

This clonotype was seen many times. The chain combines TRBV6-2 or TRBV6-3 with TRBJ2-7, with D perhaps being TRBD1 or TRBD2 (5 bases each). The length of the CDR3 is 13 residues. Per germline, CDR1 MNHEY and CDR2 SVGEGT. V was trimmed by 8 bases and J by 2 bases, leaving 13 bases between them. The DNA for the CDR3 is TGTGCCAGCGGCCCGGGACGGCCCTACGAGCAGTACTTC. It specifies CASGPGRPYEQYF.

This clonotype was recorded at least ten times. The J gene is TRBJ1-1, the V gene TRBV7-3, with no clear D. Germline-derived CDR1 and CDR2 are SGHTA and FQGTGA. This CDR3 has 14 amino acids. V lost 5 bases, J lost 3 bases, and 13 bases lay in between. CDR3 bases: TGTGCCAGCAGCCCACACGGCGGGTACACTGAAGCTTTCTTT. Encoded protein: CASSPHGGYTEAFF.

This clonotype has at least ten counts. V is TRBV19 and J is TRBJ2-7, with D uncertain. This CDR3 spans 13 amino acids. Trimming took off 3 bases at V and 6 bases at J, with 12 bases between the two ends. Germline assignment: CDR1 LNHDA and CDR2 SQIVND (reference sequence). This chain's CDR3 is CASSIRPAGEQYF. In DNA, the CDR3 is TGTGCCAGTAGTATTCGACCGGCTGGCGAGCAGTACTTC. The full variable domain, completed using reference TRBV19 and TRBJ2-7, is DGGITQSPKYLFRKEGQNVTLSCEQNLNHDAMYWYRQDPGQGLRLIYYSQIVNDFQKGDIAEGYSVSREKKESFPLTVTSAQKNPTAFYLCASSIRPAGEQYFGPGTRLTVT.

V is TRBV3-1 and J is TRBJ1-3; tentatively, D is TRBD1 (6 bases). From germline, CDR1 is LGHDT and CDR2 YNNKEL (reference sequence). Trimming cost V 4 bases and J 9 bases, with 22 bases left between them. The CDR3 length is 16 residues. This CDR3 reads CASSRGRRQRESTIYF. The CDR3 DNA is TGTGCCAGCAGCCGGGGGCGCCGACAGAGGGAGAGCACCATATATTTT.

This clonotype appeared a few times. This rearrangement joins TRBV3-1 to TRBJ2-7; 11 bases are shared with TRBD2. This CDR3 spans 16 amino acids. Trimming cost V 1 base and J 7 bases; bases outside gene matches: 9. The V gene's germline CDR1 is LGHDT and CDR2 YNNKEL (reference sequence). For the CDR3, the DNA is TGTGCCAGCAGCCAAGGGGTCGTAGCGGGAGGGCAAGAGCAGTACTTC. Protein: CASSQGVVAGGQEQYF.

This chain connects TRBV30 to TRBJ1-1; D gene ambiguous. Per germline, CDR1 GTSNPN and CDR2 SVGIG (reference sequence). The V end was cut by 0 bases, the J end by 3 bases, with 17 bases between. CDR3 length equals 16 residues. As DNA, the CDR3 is TGTGCCTGGAGTGTACCATACAGTCGGTCGGACACTGAAGCTTTCTTT. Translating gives CAWSVPYSRSDTEAFF.

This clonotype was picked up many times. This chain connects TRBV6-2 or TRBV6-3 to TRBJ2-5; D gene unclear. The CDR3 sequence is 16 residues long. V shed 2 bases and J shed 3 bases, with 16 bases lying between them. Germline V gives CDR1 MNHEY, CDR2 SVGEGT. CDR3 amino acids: CASSYNFRVVEETQYF. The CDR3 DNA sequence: TGTGCCAGCAGTTACAATTTCCGCGTTGTTGAAGAGACCCAGTACTTC.

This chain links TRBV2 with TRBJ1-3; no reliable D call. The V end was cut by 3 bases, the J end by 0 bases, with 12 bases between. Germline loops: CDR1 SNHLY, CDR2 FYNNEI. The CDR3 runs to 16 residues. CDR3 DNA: TGTGCCAGCAGTGATGCTGGTCCGCGCTCTGGAAACACCATATATTTT. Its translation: CASSDAGPRSGNTIYF.

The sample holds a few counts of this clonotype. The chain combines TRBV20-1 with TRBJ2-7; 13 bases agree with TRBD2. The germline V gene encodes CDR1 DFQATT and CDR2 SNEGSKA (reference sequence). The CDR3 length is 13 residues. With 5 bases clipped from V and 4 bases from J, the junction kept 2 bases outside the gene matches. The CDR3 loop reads CSAWTSGRYEQYF. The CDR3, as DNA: TGCAGTGCTTGGACTAGCGGGAGATACGAGCAGTACTTC.

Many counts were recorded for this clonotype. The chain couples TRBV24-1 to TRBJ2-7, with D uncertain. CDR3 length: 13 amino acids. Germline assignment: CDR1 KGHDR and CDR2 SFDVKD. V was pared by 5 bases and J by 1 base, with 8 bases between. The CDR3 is CATSGAASYEQYF. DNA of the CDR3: TGTGCCACCAGTGGGGCAGCTTCCTACGAGCAGTACTTC.

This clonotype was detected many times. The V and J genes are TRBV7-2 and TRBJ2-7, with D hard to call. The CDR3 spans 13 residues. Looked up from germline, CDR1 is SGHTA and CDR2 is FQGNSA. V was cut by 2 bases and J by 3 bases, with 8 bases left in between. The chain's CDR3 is CASSLRQDYEQYF. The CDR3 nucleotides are TGTGCCAGCAGCTTACGGCAGGACTACGAGCAGTACTTC.

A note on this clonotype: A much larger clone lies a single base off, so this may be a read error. This chain's CDR3 is CASSPWVRRAYGYTF. The CDR3 DNA reads TGTGCCAGTAGTCCGTGGGTGCGGAGGGCCTATGGCTACACCTTC. V and J are TRBV19 and TRBJ1-2; D not certain. This CDR3 comprises 15 residues. The germline CDR1 and CDR2 sequences are LNHDA and SQIVND (reference sequence). Trimming shortened V by 5 bases and J by 4 bases, and 17 bases separated the two germline ends.

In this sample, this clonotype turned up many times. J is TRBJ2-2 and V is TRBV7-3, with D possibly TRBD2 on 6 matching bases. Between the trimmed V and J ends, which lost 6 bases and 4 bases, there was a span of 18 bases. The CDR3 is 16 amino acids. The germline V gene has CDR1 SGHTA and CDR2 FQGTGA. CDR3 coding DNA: TGTGCCAGCAGTCTTTCGGGAGCGTTTGTCACCGGGGAGCTGTTTTTT. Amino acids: CASSLSGAFVTGELFF.

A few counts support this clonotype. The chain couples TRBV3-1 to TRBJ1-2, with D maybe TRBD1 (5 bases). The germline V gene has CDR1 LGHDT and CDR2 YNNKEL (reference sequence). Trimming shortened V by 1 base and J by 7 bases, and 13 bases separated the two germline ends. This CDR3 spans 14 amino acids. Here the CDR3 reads CASSQGRGGGGYTF. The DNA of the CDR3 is TGTGCCAGCAGCCAAGGGAGGGGAGGTGGTGGCTACACCTTC.

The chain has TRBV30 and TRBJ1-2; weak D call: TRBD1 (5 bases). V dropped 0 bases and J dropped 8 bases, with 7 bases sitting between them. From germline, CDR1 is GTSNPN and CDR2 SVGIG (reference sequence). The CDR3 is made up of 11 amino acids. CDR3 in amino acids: CAWSVRGGYTF. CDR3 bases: TGTGCCTGGAGTGTACGGGGCGGCTACACCTTC.

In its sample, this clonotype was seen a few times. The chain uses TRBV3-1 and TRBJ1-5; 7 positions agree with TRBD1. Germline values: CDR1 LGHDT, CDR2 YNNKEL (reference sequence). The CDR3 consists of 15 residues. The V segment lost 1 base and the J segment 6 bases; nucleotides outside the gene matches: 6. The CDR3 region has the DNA TGTGCCAGCAGCCAAGGCCCGACAGGGTTTCAGCCCCAGCATTTT. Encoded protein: CASSQGPTGFQPQHF.

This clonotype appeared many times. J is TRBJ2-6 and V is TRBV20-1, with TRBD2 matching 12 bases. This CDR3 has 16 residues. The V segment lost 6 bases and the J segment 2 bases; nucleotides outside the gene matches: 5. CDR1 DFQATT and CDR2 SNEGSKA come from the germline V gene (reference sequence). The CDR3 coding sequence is TGCAGTGCCACCGGACTAGCGGGAACTGGGGCCAACGTCCTGACTTTC. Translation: CSATGLAGTGANVLTF.

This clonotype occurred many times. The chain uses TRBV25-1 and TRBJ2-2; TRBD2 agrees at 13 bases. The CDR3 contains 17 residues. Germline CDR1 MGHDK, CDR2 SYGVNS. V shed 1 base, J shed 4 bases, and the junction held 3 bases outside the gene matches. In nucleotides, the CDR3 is TGTGCCAGCAGTGAATCTGGGACTAGCGGGATCACCGGGGAGCTGTTTTTT. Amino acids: CASSESGTSGITGELFF.

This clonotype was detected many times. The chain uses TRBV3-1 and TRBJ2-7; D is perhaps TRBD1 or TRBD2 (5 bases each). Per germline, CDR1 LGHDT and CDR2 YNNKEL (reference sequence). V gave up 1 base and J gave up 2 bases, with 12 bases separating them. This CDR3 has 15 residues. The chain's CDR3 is CASSQGLGEPYEQYF. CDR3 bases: TGTGCCAGCAGCCAAGGTTTGGGGGAACCCTACGAGCAGTACTTC.

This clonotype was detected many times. Written as DNA, the CDR3 is TGTGCCAGCTCACGCAGTGGGGCCTCCTCCTACGAGCAGTACTTC. Translation gives CASSRSGASSYEQYF. This sequence joins TRBV12-3 or TRBV12-4 and TRBJ2-7, with a possible D match to TRBD1 (5 bases). The CDR3 covers 15 residues. V was pared by 8 bases and J by 0 bases, with 17 bases between.

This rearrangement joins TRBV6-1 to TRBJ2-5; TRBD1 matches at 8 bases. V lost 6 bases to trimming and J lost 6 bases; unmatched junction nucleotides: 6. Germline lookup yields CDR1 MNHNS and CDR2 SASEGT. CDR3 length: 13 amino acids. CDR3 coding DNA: TGTGCCAGCAGGCAACAGGGGGGAAAGACCCAGTACTTC. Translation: CASRQQGGKTQYF.

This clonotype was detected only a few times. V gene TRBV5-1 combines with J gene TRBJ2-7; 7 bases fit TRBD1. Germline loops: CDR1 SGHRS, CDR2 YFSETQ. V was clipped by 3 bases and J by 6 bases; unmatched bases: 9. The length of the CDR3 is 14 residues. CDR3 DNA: TGCGCCAGCAGCTCGACAGGGTGGACCTCCGAGCAGTACTTC. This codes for CASSSTGWTSEQYF.

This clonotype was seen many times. CDR3 region: CASSYSGLPGQNTEAFF. The CDR3 DNA follows: TGTGCCAGCAGTTACTCGGGGCTGCCAGGGCAGAACACTGAAGCTTTCTTT. The chain recombines TRBV6-5 with TRBJ1-1; D is perhaps TRBD1 (5 bases). Trimming pared 0 bases from V and 1 base from J, leaving 15 bases between. This CDR3 is 17 amino acids long. CDR1 and CDR2 (germline): MNHEY, SVGAGI.

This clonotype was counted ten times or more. DNA of the CDR3: TGTGCCAGCAGTTATACCCACTCCTACGAGCAGTACTTC. Translating it yields CASSYTHSYEQYF. This sequence joins TRBV6-2 or TRBV6-3 and TRBJ2-7; no firm D call. The CDR3 covers 13 residues. V dropped 3 bases and J dropped 0 bases, with 6 bases sitting between them. Germline CDR1 and CDR2: MNHEY and SVGEGT.